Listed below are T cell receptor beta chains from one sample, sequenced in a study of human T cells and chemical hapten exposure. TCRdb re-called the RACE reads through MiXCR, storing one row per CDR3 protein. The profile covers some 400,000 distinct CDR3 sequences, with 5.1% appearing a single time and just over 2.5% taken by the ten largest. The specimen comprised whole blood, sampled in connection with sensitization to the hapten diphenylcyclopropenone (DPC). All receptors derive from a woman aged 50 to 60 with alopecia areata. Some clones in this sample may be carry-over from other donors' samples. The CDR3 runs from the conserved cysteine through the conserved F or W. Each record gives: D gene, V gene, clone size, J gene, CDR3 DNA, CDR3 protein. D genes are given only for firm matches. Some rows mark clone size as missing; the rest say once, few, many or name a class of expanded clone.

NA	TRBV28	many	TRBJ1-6	TGTGCCAGCAGCGGCGGTCAGGGGTATAATTCACCCCTCCACTTT	CASSGGQGYNSPLHF
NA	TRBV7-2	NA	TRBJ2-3	TGTGCCAGCAGCTTAAGTGGGGGAGATACAGATACGCAGTATTTT	CASSLSGGDTDTQYF
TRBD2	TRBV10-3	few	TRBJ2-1	TGTGCCATCGGCAGCGGGGGAAGCTCCTACAATGAGCAGTTCTTC	CAIGSGGSSYNEQFF
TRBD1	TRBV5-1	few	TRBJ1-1	TGCGCCAGCACCATTTTACAGGGGGCAGGCGAAGCTTTCTTT	CASTILQGAGEAFF
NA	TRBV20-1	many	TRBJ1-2	TGCAGTGCTAGAGCCGGGATTGGCTATGGCTACACCTTC	CSARAGIGYGYTF
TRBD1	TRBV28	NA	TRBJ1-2	TGTGCCAGCAGTTCCGTGGGACAGATGAACTATGGCTACACCTTC	CASSSVGQMNYGYTF
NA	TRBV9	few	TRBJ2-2	TGTGCCAGCAGCGGACCCGACAGAAACACCGGGGAGCTGTTTTTT	CASSGPDRNTGELFF
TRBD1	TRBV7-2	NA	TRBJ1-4	TGTGCCAGCAGCTTTAGGACAGGCCGAGAAAAACTGTTTTTT	CASSFRTGREKLFF
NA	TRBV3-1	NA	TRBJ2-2	TGTGCCAGCAGCCAAGTGGCGGGGACCGGGGAGCTGTTTTTT	CASSQVAGTGELFF
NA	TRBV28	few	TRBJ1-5	TGTGCCAGCAGTTTTCGAGGGTCAGGGAGCAATCAGCCCCAGCATTTT	CASSFRGSGSNQPQHF
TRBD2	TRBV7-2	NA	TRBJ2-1	TGTGCCAGCAGCTCCCGGGCTGGAACCGGGACTAGCGGGACCTCCTACAATGAGCAGTTCTTC	CASSSRAGTGTSGTSYNEQFF
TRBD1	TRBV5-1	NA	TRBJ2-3	TGCGCCAGCAGCCCTACACTGACAGGGTGGACAGATACGCAGTATTTT	CASSPTLTGWTDTQYF
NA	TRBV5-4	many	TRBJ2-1	TGTGCCAGCAGCATTAACAGAGAGGGGCAGTTCTTC	CASSINREGQFF
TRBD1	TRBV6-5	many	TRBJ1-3	TGTGCCAGCAGTCAGGGCGGACAGGGCGGAAACACCATATATTTT	CASSQGGQGGNTIYF
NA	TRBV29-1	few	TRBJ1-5	TGCAGCGCTTCCCGAGGAAGCAATCAGCCCCAGCATTTT	CSASRGSNQPQHF
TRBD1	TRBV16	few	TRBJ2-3	TGTGCCAGCAGCCAAACAGGGGTTTACACAGATACGCAGTATTTT	CASSQTGVYTDTQYF
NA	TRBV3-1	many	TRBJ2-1	TGTGCCAGCAGCCAATCTATGAACAATGAGCAGTTCTTC	CASSQSMNNEQFF
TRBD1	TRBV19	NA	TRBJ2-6	TGTGCCAGTAGGCCAGGGGGTAATGGGGCCAACGTCCTGACTTTC	CASRPGGNGANVLTF
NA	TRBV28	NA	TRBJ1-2	TGTGCCAGCAGTCCGAGCGGAGGTGGATATGGCTACACCTTC	CASSPSGGGYGYTF
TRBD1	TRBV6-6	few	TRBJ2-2	TGTGCCAGCAGTTTGGGTAGGGGGCGGAACACCGGGGAGCTGTTTTTT	CASSLGRGRNTGELFF
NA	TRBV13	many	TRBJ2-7	TGTGCCAGCAGCAAATTCACAGATACCTACGAGCAGTACTTC	CASSKFTDTYEQYF
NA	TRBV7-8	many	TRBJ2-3	TGTGCCAGCAGCTCGGGGACACCCCGCACAGATACGCAGTATTTT	CASSSGTPRTDTQYF
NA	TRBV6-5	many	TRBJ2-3	TGTGCCAGCAGGGACACCCAGACAGTAAATACGCAGTATTTT	CASRDTQTVNTQYF
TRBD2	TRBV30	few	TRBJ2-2	TGTGCCGGCACGGGGGGGGCCGGGGAGCTGTTTTTT	CAGTGGAGELFF
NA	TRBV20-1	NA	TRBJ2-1	TGCAGTGCTAGAGAAATGGCGGGACGGACCAATGAGCAGTTCTTC	CSAREMAGRTNEQFF
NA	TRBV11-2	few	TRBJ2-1	TGTGCCAGCAGCTTAGGCGGTAGCGGTAATGAGCAGTTCTTC	CASSLGGSGNEQFF
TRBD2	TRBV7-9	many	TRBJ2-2	TGTGCCAGCAGCCCGGCCGGGGGGACGAACACCGGGGAGCTGTTTTTT	CASSPAGGTNTGELFF
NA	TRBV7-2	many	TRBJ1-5	TGTGCCAGCAGCTTACAGGACTATAGCAATCAGCCCCAGCATTTT	CASSLQDYSNQPQHF
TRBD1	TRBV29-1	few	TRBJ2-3	TGCAGCGTTGAATTTGGACAGGGGGCAGATACGCAGTATTTT	CSVEFGQGADTQYF
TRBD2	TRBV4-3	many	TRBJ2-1	TGCGCCAGCAGCCACGGGGCGGCGGGAGGTGGGGATGAGCAGTTCTTC	CASSHGAAGGGDEQFF
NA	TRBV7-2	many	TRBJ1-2	TGTGCCAGCAGCTTTTTCACAGCTAACTATGGCTACACCTTC	CASSFFTANYGYTF
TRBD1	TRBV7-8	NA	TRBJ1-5	TGTGCCAGCAGCCTTGGGACAGGATCCCTATATAGCAATCAGCCCCAGCATTTT	CASSLGTGSLYSNQPQHF
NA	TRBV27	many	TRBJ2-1	TGTGCCAGCAGTTTGGTCCGGACACCTGACAATGAGCAGTTCTTC	CASSLVRTPDNEQFF
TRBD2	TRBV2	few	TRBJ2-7	TGTGCCAGCAGTGTGGGGGGGACCTACGAGCAGTACTTC	CASSVGGTYEQYF
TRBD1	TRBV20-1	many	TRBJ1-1	TGCAGTGCTAGAGGCAGGGGGCTAGAAGCTTTCTTT	CSARGRGLEAFF
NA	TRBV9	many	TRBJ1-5	TGTGCCAGCAGCCCGGGGCCGCGGGGACAGCCCCAGCATTTT	CASSPGPRGQPQHF
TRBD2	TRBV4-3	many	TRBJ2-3	TGCGCCAGCAGCCACAGGGGACTAGATACAGATACGCAGTATTTT	CASSHRGLDTDTQYF
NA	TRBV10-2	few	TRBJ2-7	TGCGCCAGCAAGGTGTCGGGGCTTAGCTCCTACGAGCAGTACTTC	CASKVSGLSSYEQYF
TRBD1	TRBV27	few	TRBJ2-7	TGTGCCAGCAGAGACCTGACAGGGCTATACGAGCAGTACTTC	CASRDLTGLYEQYF
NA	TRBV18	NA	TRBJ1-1	TGTGCCAGCTCACCTACCGGGACGGCGAACACTGAAGCTTTCTTT	CASSPTGTANTEAFF
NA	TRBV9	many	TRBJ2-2	TGTGCCAGCAGCGTGGGACGGTACACCGGGGAGCTGTTTTTT	CASSVGRYTGELFF
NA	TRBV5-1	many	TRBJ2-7	TGCGCCAGCAGCGATTTCGGAGCAGGGACCTACGAGCAGTACTTC	CASSDFGAGTYEQYF
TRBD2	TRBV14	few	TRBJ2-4	TGTGCCAGCAGCCAATCCGGGACTAGCGGTTTAATTCAGTACTTC	CASSQSGTSGLIQYF
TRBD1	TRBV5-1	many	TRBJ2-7	TGCGCCAGCAGCCATCCGGACAGGGTCTCCTACGAGCAGTACTTC	CASSHPDRVSYEQYF
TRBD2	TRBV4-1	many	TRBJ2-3	TGCGCCAGCAGCCAAATAGCGGGAGCATGGGATACGCAGTATTTT	CASSQIAGAWDTQYF
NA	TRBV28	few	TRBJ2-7	TGTGCCAGCACCAACTCCCCGGCAGGCTCCTACGAGCAGTACTTC	CASTNSPAGSYEQYF
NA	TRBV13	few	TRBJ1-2	TGTGCCAGCAGCTTAGCAGGGCCCTCCGACTATGGCTACACCTTC	CASSLAGPSDYGYTF
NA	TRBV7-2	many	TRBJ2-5	TGTGCCAGCAGCAGAGGGGGGAGGATGGAGACCCAGTACTTC	CASSRGGRMETQYF
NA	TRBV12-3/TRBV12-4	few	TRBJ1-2	TGTGCCAGCAGTTTAGCACAGTTCTATGGCTACACCTTC	CASSLAQFYGYTF
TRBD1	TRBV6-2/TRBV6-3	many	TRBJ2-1	TGTGCCAGCAGTGGGTGGGACAGGGGGTTTGGAAGTGAGCAGTTCTTC	CASSGWDRGFGSEQFF
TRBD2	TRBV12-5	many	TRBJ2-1	TGTGCTAGTGGTTTGGTGGTAGCGGGAGGAACACCCTACAATGAGCAGTTCTTC	CASGLVVAGGTPYNEQFF
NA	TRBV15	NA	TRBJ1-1	TGTGCCACCAGCAGAGCCGGGGGGAACACTGAAGCTTTCTTT	CATSRAGGNTEAFF
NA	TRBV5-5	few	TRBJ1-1	TGTGCCAGCAGCTTGGTCGGGAAAACTGAAGCTTTCTTT	CASSLVGKTEAFF
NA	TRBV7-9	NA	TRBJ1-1	TGTGCCAGCAGCTTAGGGGAGCCAGCTTTCTTT	CASSLGEPAFF